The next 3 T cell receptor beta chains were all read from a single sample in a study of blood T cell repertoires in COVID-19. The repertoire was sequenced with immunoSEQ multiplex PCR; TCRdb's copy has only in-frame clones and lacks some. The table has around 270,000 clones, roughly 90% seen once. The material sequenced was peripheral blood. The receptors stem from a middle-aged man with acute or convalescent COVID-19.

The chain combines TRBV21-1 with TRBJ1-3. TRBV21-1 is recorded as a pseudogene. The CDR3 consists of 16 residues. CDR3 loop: CASSKNRPSSGNTIYF. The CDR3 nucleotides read TGTGCCAGCAGCAAAAATCGGCCTAGCTCTGGAAACACCATATATTTT.

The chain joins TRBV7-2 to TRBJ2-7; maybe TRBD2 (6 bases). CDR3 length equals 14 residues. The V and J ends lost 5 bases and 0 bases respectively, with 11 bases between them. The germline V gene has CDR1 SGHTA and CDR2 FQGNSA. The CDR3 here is CASSPGEASYEQYF. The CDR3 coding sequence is TGTGCCAGCAGCCCCGGGGAGGCCTCCTACGAGCAGTACTTC.

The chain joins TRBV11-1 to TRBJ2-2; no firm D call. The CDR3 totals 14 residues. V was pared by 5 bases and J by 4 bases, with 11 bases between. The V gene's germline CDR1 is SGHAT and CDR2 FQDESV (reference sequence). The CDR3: CASSPLALTGELFF. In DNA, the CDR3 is TGTGCCAGCAGCCCATTGGCCCTCACCGGGGAGCTGTTTTTT.